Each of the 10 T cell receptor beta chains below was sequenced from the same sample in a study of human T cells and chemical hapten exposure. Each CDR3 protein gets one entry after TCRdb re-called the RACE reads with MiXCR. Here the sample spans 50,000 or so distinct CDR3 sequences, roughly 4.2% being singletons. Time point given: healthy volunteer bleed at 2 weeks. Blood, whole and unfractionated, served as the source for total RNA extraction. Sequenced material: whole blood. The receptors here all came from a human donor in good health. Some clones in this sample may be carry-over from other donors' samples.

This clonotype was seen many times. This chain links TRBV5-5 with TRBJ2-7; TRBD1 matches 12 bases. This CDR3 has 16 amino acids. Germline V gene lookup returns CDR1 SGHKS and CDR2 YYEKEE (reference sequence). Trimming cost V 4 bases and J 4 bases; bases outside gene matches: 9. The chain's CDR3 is CASSPRGQGASYEQYF. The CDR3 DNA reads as TGTGCCAGCAGCCCGAGGGGACAGGGGGCCTCATACGAGCAGTACTTC. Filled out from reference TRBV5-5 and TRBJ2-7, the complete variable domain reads DAGVTQSPTHLIKTRGQQVTLRCSPISGHKSVSWYQQVLGQGPQFIFQYYEKEERGRGNFPDRFSARQFPNYSSELNVNALLLGDSALYLCASSPRGQGASYEQYFGPGTRLTVT.

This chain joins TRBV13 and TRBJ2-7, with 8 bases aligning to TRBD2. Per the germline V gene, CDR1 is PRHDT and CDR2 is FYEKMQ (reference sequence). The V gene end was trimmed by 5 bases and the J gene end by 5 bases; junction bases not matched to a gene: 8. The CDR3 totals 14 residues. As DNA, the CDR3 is TGTGCCAGCAGCCCCAACAGCGGGAGCGACGAGCAGTACTTC. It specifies CASSPNSGSDEQYF.

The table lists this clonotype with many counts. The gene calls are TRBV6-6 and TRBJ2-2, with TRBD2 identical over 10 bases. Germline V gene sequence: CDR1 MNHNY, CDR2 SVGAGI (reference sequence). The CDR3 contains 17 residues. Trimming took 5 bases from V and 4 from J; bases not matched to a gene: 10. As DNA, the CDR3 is TGTGCCAGCAGTACTCTCCTAGCGGGAGACGTCACCGGGGAGCTGTTTTTT. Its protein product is CASSTLLAGDVTGELFF.

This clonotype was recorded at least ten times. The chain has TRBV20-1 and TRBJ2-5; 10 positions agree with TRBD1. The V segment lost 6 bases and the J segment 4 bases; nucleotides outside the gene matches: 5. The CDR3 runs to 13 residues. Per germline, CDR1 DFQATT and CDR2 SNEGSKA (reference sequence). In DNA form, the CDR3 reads TGCAGTGCGGACAGGGGGAACACAGAGACCCAGTACTTC. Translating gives CSADRGNTETQYF.

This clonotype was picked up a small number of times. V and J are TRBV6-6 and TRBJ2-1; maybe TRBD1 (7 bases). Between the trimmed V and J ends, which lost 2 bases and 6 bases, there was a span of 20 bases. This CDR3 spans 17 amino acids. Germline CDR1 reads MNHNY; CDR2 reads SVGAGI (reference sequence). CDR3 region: CASSYTKAGQGVNEQFF. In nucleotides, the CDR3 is TGTGCCAGCAGTTACACCAAAGCGGGCCAGGGGGTCAATGAGCAGTTCTTC.

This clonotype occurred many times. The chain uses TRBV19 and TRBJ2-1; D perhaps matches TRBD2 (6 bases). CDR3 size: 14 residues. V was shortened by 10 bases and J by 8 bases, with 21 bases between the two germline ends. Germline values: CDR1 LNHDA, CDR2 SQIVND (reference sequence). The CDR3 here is CATGDDGEVDEQFF. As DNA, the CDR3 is TGTGCCACCGGCGATGACGGGGAGGTGGATGAGCAGTTCTTC.

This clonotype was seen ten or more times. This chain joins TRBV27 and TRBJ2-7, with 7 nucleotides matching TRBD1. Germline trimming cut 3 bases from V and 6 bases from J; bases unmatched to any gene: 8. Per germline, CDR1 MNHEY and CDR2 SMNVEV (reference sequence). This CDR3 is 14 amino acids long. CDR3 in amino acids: CASSFIEGAVEQYF. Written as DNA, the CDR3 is TGTGCCAGCAGTTTTATTGAGGGGGCAGTCGAGCAGTACTTC.

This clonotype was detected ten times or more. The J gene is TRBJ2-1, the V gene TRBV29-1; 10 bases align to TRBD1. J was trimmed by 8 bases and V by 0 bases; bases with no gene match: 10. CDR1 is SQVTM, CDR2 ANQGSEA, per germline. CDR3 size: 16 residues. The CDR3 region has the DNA TGCAGCGTTGAAGATCTCCGGGACAGGGGTTGGGATGAGCAGTTCTTC. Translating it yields CSVEDLRDRGWDEQFF.

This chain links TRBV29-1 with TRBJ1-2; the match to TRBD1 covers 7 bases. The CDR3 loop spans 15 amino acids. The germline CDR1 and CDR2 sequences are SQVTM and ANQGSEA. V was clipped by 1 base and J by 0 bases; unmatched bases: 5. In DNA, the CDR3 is TGCAGCGTTGAAGGGACAGGAGCAGCTAACTATGGCTACACCTTC. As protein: CSVEGTGAANYGYTF.

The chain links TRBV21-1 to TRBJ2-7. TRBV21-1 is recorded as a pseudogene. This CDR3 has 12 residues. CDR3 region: CASYLVIYEQYF. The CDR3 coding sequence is TGTGCCAGCTACTTAGTGATCTACGAGCAGTACTTC.